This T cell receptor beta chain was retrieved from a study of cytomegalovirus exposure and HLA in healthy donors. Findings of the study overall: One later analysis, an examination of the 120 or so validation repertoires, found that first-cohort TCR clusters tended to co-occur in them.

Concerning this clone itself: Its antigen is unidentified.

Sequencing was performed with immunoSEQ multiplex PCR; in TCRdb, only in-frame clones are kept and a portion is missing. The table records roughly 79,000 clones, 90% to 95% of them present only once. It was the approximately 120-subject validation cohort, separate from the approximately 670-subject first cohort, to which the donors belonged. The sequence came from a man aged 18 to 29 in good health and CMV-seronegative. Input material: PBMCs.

CDR3 in DNA: TGTGCCAGCAGCCCCATGGGGGAGGACGAGCAGTACTTC. This sequence encodes CASSPMGEDEQYF. This chain connects TRBV5-4 to TRBJ2-7; weak D call: TRBD2 (6 bases). CDR3 length equals 13 residues. V lost 4 bases and J 5 bases, leaving 13 bases between the germline ends. The germline CDR1 and CDR2 sequences are SGHNT and YYREEE (reference sequence).